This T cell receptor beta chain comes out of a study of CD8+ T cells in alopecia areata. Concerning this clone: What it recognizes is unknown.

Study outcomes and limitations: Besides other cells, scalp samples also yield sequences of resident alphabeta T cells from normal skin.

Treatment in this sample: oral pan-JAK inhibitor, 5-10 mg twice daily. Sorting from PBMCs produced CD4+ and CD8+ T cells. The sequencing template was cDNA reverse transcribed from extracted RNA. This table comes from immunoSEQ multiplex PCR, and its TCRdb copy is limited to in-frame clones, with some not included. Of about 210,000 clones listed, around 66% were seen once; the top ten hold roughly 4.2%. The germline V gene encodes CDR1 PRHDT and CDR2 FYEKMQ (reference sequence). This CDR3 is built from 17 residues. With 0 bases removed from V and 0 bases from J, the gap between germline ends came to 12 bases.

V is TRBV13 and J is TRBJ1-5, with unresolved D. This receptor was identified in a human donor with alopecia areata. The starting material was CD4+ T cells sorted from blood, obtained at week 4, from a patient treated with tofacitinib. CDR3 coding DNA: TGTGCCAGCAGCTTAGGACTTTTGCGGGGTAGCAATCAGCCCCAGCATTTT. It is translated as CASSLGLLRGSNQPQHF.